A selection of T cell receptor beta chains follows, all from one sample in a study of blood T cell repertoires in COVID-19. Using immunoSEQ multiplex PCR, the repertoire was profiled, and TCRdb retains in-frame clones only, with some absent. The sample gives about 150,000 clones, around 80% of which show up once; approximately 0.5% is in the top ten. Sequences were obtained from peripheral blood. Every receptor here comes from a man aged 60 to 69 with acute or convalescent COVID-19. The CDR3 runs from the conserved cysteine through the conserved F or W. The D gene is left open where the match is weak. Only part of the rows carry a size: once, few, many, or a class if the clone is expanded.

j_gene: TRBJ2-3; v_gene: TRBV18; abundance: NA; d_gene: NA; CDR3nt: TGTGCCAGCTCACCACTTGGGGGCCCGGCTAGCCCGACTAGCACAGATACGCAGTATTTT; CDR3aa: CASSPLGGPASPTSTDTQYF
j_gene: TRBJ2-7; v_gene: TRBV3-1/TRBV3-2; abundance: NA; d_gene: NA; CDR3nt: TGTGCCAGCAGCCAAGAGGGCCGGGGCGAGCAGTACTTC; CDR3aa: CASSQEGRGEQYF
j_gene: TRBJ2-7; v_gene: TRBV6-5; abundance: few; d_gene: NA; CDR3nt: TGTGCCAGCAACAGGGTCGGTTCCTACGAGCAGTACTTC; CDR3aa: CASNRVGSYEQYF
j_gene: TRBJ2-3; v_gene: TRBV24-1; abundance: NA; d_gene: TRBD2; CDR3nt: TGTGCCACCAGTGCCGCGGGGGGGCAAGATACGCAGTATTTT; CDR3aa: CATSAAGGQDTQYF
j_gene: TRBJ1-4; v_gene: TRBV3-1/TRBV3-2; abundance: NA; d_gene: TRBD1; CDR3nt: TGTGCCAGCAGCCAAAAGGGGGCGCCTAATGAAAAACTGTTTTTT; CDR3aa: CASSQKGAPNEKLFF
j_gene: TRBJ1-1; v_gene: TRBV19; abundance: NA; d_gene: NA; CDR3nt: TGTGCCAGTAGTATAGGAATGACAGTTAACACTGAAGCTTTCTTT; CDR3aa: CASSIGMTVNTEAFF
j_gene: TRBJ1-2; v_gene: TRBV27; abundance: NA; d_gene: TRBD1; CDR3nt: TGTGCCAGCAGTTCAACAGGGGCAGGGGGCTACACCTTC; CDR3aa: CASSSTGAGGYTF
j_gene: TRBJ2-1; v_gene: TRBV21-1; abundance: once; d_gene: NA; CDR3nt: TGTGCCAGCGGGGACAGGGAGGGGCTAAATGAGCAGTTCTTC; CDR3aa: CASGDREGLNEQFF
j_gene: TRBJ1-6; v_gene: TRBV28; abundance: NA; d_gene: TRBD1; CDR3nt: TGTGCCAGCAGTTCAACAGGGGGGAATTCACCCCTCCACTTT; CDR3aa: CASSSTGGNSPLHF
j_gene: TRBJ2-1; v_gene: TRBV19; abundance: NA; d_gene: NA; CDR3nt: TGTGCCAGTAGGAGTCTCGGGGCGGGGGCCAATGAGCAGTTCTTC; CDR3aa: CASRSLGAGANEQFF
j_gene: TRBJ1-4; v_gene: TRBV6-5; abundance: NA; d_gene: TRBD1; CDR3nt: TGTGCCAGCAGTTACAGGGGACAGAATGAAAAACTGTTTTTT; CDR3aa: CASSYRGQNEKLFF
j_gene: TRBJ2-7; v_gene: TRBV5-5; abundance: NA; d_gene: TRBD1; CDR3nt: TGTGCCAGCAGCACCGCTAGGACAGGGGGGACCTACGAGCAGTACTTC; CDR3aa: CASSTARTGGTYEQYF
j_gene: TRBJ1-5; v_gene: TRBV15; abundance: few; d_gene: NA; CDR3nt: TGTGCCACCAGCAGACCCGCGGCTAGCAATCAGCCCCAGCATTTT; CDR3aa: CATSRPAASNQPQHF
j_gene: TRBJ2-7; v_gene: TRBV2; abundance: NA; d_gene: NA; CDR3nt: TGTGCCAGCAGGGCGGGACGCTACGAGCAGTACTTC; CDR3aa: CASRAGRYEQYF
j_gene: TRBJ1-2; v_gene: TRBV5-1; abundance: NA; d_gene: TRBD1; CDR3nt: TGCGCCAGCAGCTCAGGGGGGACACAGAACTATGGCTACACCTTC; CDR3aa: CASSSGGTQNYGYTF
j_gene: TRBJ2-3; v_gene: TRBV2; abundance: NA; d_gene: TRBD1; CDR3nt: TGTGCCAGCAGCTATGGACAGGGGGCGGGAGATACGCAGTATTTT; CDR3aa: CASSYGQGAGDTQYF
j_gene: TRBJ2-7; v_gene: TRBV9; abundance: NA; d_gene: TRBD1; CDR3nt: TGTGCCAGCAGCGCTGACAGGGACACCTACGAGCAGTACTTC; CDR3aa: CASSADRDTYEQYF
j_gene: TRBJ2-2; v_gene: TRBV7-2; abundance: NA; d_gene: NA; CDR3nt: TGTGCCAGCAGTTACAGGGCGGACGGGGAGCTGTTTTTT; CDR3aa: CASSYRADGELFF
j_gene: TRBJ2-5; v_gene: TRBV4-2; abundance: NA; d_gene: NA; CDR3nt: TGTGCCAGCAGCCAAGAAGGAGGGGCTCAAGAGACCCAGTACTTC; CDR3aa: CASSQEGGAQETQYF